Reported below is one T cell receptor (beta chain). The antigen this receptor binds is unknown. There are no base qualities to consult, and no much larger clone falls within one base. Ends trimmed: V by 0 bases, J by 3 bases; bases unmatched to a gene: 9. The CDR3 sequence holds 17 residues, the cysteine and phenylalanine included. Only the CDR3 portion is preserved as DNA: 51 bases, with reading frame beginning at the first base. From the germline V gene, CDR1 is SGHRS and CDR2 is YFSETQ. The cohort was made up of about 610 healthy bone marrow donors. Cohort members were all nominally healthy when sampled, although unrecorded immune exposures were likely present. The donor was CMV seropositive and belonged to the group of 250 to 350 seropositive cohort members. Every donor gave a peripheral blood sample, and the peripheral blood mononuclear cells from that sample were used for TCR beta sequencing. The Qiagen DNeasy Blood Extraction Kit was used to extract genomic DNA from the blood cell samples.

The record originates from a study of cytomegalovirus exposure and HLA in healthy donors (dated by TCRdb to the late 2010s). Some background on the complete study: An earlier analysis of more than 550 of the donors reported 276 Gb of sequence data and around 100 million unique TCR beta sequences obtained from 150 million to 200 million T cells. Rather than drawing on any new phenotypic data, the later analysis identified candidate immune exposures from TCR beta sequences and the way those sequences occurred across donors. In an earlier analysis of roughly 580 of the donors, high-throughput TCR beta sequencing was used to judge whether each TCR beta V gene segment behaved as functional or pseudogenic. Donor age, sex, ethnicity and CMV serostatus were compiled alongside the repertoire data. Besides the first cohort of around 700 subjects, a separate validation cohort made up of 90 to 150 different subjects was used. On average, about 240,000 unique TCR beta nucleotide sequences were sequenced per donor among some 420 genotyped donors of the cohort, with approximately 18% of those sequences being non-productive. To study patterns of TCR occurrence, a later analysis re-analyzed previously published TCR beta repertoires from 600 to 750 donors and added high-resolution HLA genotyping. The study aimed to test whether cataloging public T cell receptors could reveal signatures of past pathogen exposure. A later genetic analysis used genome-wide SNP genotypes for about 60% of the roughly 670 donors, treating that subset as a discovery cohort. HLA typing covered class I and class II loci at four-digit resolution. An early release that covered around 590 HLA-typed donors contained approximately 300 gigabases of sequencing data and roughly 84 million unique TCR sequences. High-throughput TCR immunosequencing, statistical association of individual TCRs with disease status, and machine learning were combined to predict cytomegalovirus infection status. Typing coverage differed by locus: A, B, C, DRB1 and DQB1 were typed in about 629-640 donors, DQA1 in about 560, DPA1 in some 600, and DPB1 in roughly 470. Of the 350 to 450 genotyped donors, roughly 80% fell in the genetic ancestry cluster associated with self-reported Caucasian donors. The study profiled the T cell repertoires of hundreds of subjects by immunosequencing and related them to cytomegalovirus serostatus. All discovery cohort repertoires had been generated using a single sequencing platform. Four or five DR-DQ haplotypes were treated as single units for association and clustering because of strong linkage in the cohort. General conclusions and limits of the study: While some public TCRs were present in many individuals, most TCR sequences turned up only very rarely across donors. According to a later genetic analysis, donors in an Asian-associated ancestry cluster had fewer N-insertions in productive TCRs than the approximately 700-donor mean. In a later genetic analysis, a missense DCLRE1C variant was associated with V-gene and J-gene trimming of TCR beta chains, and the association was replicated in an independent cohort. A later analysis reported that several top co-occurrence clusters appeared linked to parvovirus B19, influenza, CMV and Epstein-Barr virus. A later analysis found that TCR association rates varied across HLA loci, with DRB1 alleles showing the most associated TCRs and HLA-C alleles the fewest. In both the original and validation cohorts, the classifier was reported to diagnose cytomegalovirus status with high specificity and sensitivity. A later analysis associated 15,000 to 20,000 TCR beta sequences with specific HLA alleles at a false discovery rate of 0.05. Because the 87-base-pair reads could not distinguish some IMGT-functional V segments, including TRBV6-2 and TRBV6-3, those segments were excluded. Presence/absence analyses assumed roughly uniform sequencing depth across donors, an assumption that may not hold. A further reported finding was that TCR beta sequences accurately predicted the HLA-A and HLA-B alleles for most subjects in the first cohort. A later analysis found that most CMV-associated TCR beta chains appeared HLA-restricted, with HLA associations seemingly driven largely by CMV exposure. Immune exposure information for the cohort was limited to CMV serostatus. It was suggested by the authors that the approach could potentially be generalized to other disease states and immunological phenotypes. In an earlier analysis of fewer than 750 of the donors, most TCR beta V segments were observed in productive rearrangements about 87% or about 30% of the time, broadly matching IMGT annotations. A cluster of highly shared sequence variants was judged likely to represent a technical artifact of the sequencing pipeline. In vitro tests confirmed that a few of the cytomegalovirus-associated TCR beta chains recognize cytomegalovirus antigens. Linkage disequilibrium might explain the correlated functional status among segregating V segments, but an unknown experimental factor could not be ruled out. Because counts were too low, approximately 15 rarely observed V segments, including chromosome 9 orphons, were excluded from the earlier analysis of roughly 580 of the donors. Because some donors lacked HLA typing at each locus, the association tests relied only on the typed subset. Strong co-occurrence of HLA alleles, especially DR and DQ, made assigning TCR associations to individual alleles difficult. In the study, roughly 160 TCR beta chains were listed as associated with cytomegalovirus. In this cohort, only TCR beta chains were sequenced, and detectable features were limited by the absence of alpha or paired-chain data. In a later analysis, HLA-associated TCR beta chains were found to be more clonally expanded and to have lower generation probabilities than equally common non-associated chains.

Library construction relied on the immunoSEQ multiplex PCR assay. A mixture of 60 forward primers for TCR Vbeta segments and 13 reverse primers for TCR Jbeta segments was used in the multiplex PCR. The CDR3 region of rearranged TCR beta genes was amplified from genomic DNA by a multiplex PCR assay. The amplified TCR beta libraries were sequenced on the Illumina HiSeq System as 87-base-pair reads. For the original study's pipeline: A later analysis tallied 70 million to 100 million unique TCR beta chains across the 610 or so repertoires, and around 10 million of those chains were shared by two or more donors. Raw reads were error-corrected and collapsed into unique sequences with a nearest-neighbor algorithm that merged closely related sequences to remove PCR and sequencing errors. CDR3 sequences were aligned to IMGT reference sequences to assign V, D and J gene segments. For a sequence to be retained, at least a six-nucleotide match to both a V gene segment and a J gene segment was required. A rearrangement was called productive if the CDR3 had no stop codons and remained in frame with V and J, and every other rearrangement was called non-productive. Following IMGT convention, CDR3 was defined as the stretch from the second conserved V-encoded cysteine to the conserved J-encoded phenylalanine. The earlier analysis of more than 450 of the donors excluded sequences that lacked an unambiguous match to a single V gene segment. In an earlier analysis of approximately 500 of the donors, a V segment was called functional when productive rearrangements were above 56.7%, and segregating when the standard deviation between donors exceeded 5%. A statistical classification framework was built to diagnose cytomegalovirus status from the catalog of TCR beta chain sequences. A later analysis assigned V and J genes by comparing TCR nucleotide sequences with IMGT/GENE-DB human TR gene sequences. In a later analysis, CDR3 sequences and most-parsimonious VDJ recombination scenarios were assigned using the TCRdist pipeline. In a later analysis, each TCR beta chain was defined by its CDR3 amino acid sequence together with its V-gene family, and reads without a unique V-gene family were excluded. A later analysis removed several hundred highly shared, low-generation-probability nucleotide sequences to deal with suspected cross-contamination and a sequencing artifact. In a later analysis, a clonal expansion index for each public chain was calculated from normalized within-repertoire ranks of inferred template counts. A later analysis computed generation probabilities with a VDJ recombination model fitted to out-of-frame rearrangements, and checked the results against IGoR. In a later analysis, hypergeometric tests were used to score TCR-TCR, TCR-HLA and TCR-CMV co-occurrence, with a repertoire-size bias correction applied to TCR pairs. In a later analysis, false discovery rates were estimated by permuting HLA or CMV assignments 20 times. In a later analysis, co-occurring TCRs were grouped with DBSCAN, and TCRdist sequence similarity was added when clustering was performed within HLA-allele-positive subsets. For co-occurrence clustering, repertoires with fewer than 30,000 or more than 120,000 public chains were excluded, along with four to six repertoires with anomalous nucleotide sharing. TCRdb re-hosts the immuneACCESS table, in-frame sequences only. Its copies lack some clones; in the studies checked, an unresolved V gene accounts for under half of them, and the cause for the rest is not known. V, J and clone size were drawn from that table, and D and trimming were deduced from the DNA. Here the sample has about 120,000 clones; 79% occur a single time. The ten largest account for around 4.5% of the sample.

The source of this sequence is a man aged 25 to 40 in good health and CMV-seropositive. Sequencing used PBMCs. The chain employs TRBV5-1 and TRBJ1-3; a stretch of 7 junction bases matches TRBD1. At the DNA level, the sequence is TGCGCCAGCAGCTTGGCCTACCAGGGACAGAGTGGAAACACCATATATTTT. This is translated as CASSLAYQGQSGNTIYF.